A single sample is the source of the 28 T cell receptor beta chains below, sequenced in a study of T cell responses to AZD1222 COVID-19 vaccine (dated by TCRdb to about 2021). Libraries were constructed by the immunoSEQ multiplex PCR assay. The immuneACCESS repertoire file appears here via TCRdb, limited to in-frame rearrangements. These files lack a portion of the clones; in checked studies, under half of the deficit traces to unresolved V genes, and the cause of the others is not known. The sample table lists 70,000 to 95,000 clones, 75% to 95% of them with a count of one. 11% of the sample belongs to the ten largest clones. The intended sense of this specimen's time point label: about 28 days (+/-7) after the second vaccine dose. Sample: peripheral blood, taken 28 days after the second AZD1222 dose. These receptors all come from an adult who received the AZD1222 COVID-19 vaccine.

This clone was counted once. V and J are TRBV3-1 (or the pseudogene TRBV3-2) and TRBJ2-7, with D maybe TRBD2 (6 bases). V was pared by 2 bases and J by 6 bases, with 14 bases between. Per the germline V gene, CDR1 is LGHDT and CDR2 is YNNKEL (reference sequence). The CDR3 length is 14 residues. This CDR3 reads CASSQPLAEREQYF. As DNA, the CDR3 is TGTGCCAGCAGCCAACCACTAGCTGAGCGCGAGCAGTACTTC.

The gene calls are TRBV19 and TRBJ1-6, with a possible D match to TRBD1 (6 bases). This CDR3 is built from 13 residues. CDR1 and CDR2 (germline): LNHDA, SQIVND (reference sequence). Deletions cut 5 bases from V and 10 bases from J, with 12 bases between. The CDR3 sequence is CASSFRGDSPLHF. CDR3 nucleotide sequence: TGTGCCAGTAGTTTCAGGGGTGACTCACCCCTCCACTTT.

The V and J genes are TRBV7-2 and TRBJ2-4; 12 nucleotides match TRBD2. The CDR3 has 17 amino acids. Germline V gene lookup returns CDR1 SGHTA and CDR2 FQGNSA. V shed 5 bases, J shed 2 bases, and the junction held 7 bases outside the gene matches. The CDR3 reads CASSATLAGGPKNIQYF. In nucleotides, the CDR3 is TGTGCCAGCAGCGCGACGCTAGCGGGGGGGCCCAAAAACATTCAGTACTTC.

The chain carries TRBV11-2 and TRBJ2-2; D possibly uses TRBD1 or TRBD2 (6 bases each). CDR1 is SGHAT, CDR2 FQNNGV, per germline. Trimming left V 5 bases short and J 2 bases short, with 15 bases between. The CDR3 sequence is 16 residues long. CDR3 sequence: CASSPVWGANTGELFF. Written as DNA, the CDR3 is TGTGCCAGCAGCCCCGTCTGGGGGGCCAACACCGGGGAGCTGTTTTTT.

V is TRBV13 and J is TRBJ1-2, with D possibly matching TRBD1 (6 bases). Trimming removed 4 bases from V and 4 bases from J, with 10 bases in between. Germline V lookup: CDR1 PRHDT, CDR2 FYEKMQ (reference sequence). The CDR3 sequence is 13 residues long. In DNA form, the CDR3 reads TGTGCCAGCAGCTCATCGACAGGCTATGGCTACACCTTC. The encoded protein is CASSSSTGYGYTF.

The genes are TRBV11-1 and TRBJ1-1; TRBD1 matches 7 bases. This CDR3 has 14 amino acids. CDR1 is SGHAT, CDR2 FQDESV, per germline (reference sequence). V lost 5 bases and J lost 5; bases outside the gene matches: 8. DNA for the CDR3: TGTGCCAGCAGCCGACAGGGCGTAAGGACTGAAGCTTTCTTT. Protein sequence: CASSRQGVRTEAFF.

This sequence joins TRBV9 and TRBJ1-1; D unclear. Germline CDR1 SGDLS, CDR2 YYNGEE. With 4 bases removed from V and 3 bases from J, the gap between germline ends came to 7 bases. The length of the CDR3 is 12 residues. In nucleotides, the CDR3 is TGTGCCAGCAGCCCCCGGGACACTGAAGCTTTCTTT. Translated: CASSPRDTEAFF.

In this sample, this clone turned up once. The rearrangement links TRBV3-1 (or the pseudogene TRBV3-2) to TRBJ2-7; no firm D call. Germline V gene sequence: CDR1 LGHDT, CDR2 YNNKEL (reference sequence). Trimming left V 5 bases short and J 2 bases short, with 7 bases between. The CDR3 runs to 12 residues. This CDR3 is CASSSRPYEQYF. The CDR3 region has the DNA TGTGCCAGCAGCAGTCGTCCCTACGAGCAGTACTTC.

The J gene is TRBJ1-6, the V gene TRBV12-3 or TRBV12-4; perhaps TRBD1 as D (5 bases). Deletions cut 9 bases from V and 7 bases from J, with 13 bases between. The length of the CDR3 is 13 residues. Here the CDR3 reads CASRAGNNSPLHF. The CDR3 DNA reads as TGTGCCAGTCGTGCAGGGAACAATTCACCCCTCCACTTT.

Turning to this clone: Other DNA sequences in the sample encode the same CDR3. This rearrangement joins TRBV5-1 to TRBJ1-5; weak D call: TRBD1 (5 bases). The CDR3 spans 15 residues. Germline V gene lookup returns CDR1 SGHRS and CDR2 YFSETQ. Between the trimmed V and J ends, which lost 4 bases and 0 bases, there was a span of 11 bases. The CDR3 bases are TGCGCCAGCAGCCCGGGACCTTATAGCAATCAGCCCCAGCATTTT. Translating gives CASSPGPYSNQPQHF.

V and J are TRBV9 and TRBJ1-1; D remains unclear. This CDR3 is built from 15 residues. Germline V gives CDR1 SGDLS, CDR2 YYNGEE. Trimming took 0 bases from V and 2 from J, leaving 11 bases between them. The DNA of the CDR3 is TGTGCCAGCAGCGTAGACCCCCATCCCAACACTGAAGCTTTCTTT. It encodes CASSVDPHPNTEAFF.

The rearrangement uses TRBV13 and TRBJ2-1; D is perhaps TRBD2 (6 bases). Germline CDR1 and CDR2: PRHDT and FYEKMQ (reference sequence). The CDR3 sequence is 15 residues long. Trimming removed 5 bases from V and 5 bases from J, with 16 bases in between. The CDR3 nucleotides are TGTGCCAGCAGCCGTCTAGCGTGGGTAAACAATGAGCAGTTCTTC. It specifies CASSRLAWVNNEQFF.

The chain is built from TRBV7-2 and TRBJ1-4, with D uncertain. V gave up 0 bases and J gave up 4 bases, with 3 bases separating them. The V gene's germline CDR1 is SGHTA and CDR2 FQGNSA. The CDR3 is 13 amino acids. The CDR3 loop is CASSLADNEKLFF. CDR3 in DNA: TGTGCCAGCAGCTTAGCGGATAATGAAAAACTGTTTTTT.

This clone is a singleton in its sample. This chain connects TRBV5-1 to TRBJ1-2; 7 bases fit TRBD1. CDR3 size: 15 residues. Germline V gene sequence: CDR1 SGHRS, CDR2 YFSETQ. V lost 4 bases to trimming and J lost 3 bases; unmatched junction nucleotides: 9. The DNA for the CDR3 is TGCGCCAGCAGCCGAAGAACAGGGGCGGACTATGGCTACACCTTC. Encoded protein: CASSRRTGADYGYTF.

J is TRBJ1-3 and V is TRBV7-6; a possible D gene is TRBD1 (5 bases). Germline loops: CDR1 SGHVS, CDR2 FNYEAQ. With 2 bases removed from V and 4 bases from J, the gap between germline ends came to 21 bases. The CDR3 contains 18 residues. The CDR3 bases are TGTGCCAGCAGCTTAAGGGAGTCCCGGGGCATTCAAGGAAACACCATATATTTT. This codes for CASSLRESRGIQGNTIYF.

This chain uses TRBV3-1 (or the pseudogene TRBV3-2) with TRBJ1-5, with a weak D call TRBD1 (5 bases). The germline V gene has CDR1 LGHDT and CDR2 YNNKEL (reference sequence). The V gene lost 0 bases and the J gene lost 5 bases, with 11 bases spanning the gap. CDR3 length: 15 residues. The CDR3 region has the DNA TGTGCCAGCAGCCAAGAAGGGGACGGATATCAGCCCCAGCATTTT. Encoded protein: CASSQEGDGYQPQHF.

CDR3 loop: CASSTSLGGGQPQHF. The CDR3, as DNA: TGTGCCAGTAGTACTAGCTTGGGGGGCGGGCAGCCCCAGCATTTT. The rearrangement joins TRBV19 to TRBJ1-5; D is possibly TRBD1 (6 bases). The V and J ends lost 4 bases and 7 bases respectively, with 17 bases between them. The CDR3 is made up of 15 amino acids. The germline V gene encodes CDR1 LNHDA and CDR2 SQIVND (reference sequence).

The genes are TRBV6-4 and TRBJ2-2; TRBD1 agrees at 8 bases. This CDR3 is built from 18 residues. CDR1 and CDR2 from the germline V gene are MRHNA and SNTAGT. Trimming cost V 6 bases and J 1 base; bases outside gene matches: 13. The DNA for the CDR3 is TGTGCCAGCAGAGACAGGGGAGGCGGATTGAGGAACACCGGGGAGCTGTTTTTT. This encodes CASRDRGGGLRNTGELFF.

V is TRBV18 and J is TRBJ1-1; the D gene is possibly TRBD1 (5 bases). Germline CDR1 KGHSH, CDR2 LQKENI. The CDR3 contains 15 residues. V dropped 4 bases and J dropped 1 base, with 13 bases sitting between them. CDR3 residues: CASSLVGASNTEAFF. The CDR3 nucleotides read TGTGCCAGCTCACTCGTTGGGGCCTCGAACACTGAAGCTTTCTTT.

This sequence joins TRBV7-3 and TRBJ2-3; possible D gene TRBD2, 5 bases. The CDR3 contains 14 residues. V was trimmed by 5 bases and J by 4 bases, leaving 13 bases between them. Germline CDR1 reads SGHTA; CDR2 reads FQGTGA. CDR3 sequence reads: CASSPAGRADTQYF. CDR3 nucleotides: TGTGCCAGCAGCCCCGCGGGCCGCGCAGATACGCAGTATTTT.

The CDR3: CASSLAPGIYGYTF. In nucleotides, the CDR3 is TGCGCCAGCAGCTTGGCCCCGGGAATCTATGGCTACACCTTC. The chain joins TRBV5-1 to TRBJ1-2; no clear D gene. V lost 0 bases, J lost 4 bases, and 10 bases lay in between. CDR1 is SGHRS, CDR2 YFSETQ, per germline. CDR3 length: 14 amino acids.

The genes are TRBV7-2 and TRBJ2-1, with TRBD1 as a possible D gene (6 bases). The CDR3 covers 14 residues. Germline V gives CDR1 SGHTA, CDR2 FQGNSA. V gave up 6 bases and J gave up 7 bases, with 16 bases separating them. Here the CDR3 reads CASSPQGLGNEQFF. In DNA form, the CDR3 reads TGTGCCAGCAGTCCACAGGGTTTAGGGAATGAGCAGTTCTTC.

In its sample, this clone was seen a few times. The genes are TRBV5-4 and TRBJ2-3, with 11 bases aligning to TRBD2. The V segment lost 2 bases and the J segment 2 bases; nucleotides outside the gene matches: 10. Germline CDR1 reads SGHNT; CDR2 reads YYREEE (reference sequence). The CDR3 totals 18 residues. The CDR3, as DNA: TGTGCCAGCAGCTTAGATCCCGGGACTAGCGGTCTCACAGATACGCAGTATTTT. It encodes CASSLDPGTSGLTDTQYF.

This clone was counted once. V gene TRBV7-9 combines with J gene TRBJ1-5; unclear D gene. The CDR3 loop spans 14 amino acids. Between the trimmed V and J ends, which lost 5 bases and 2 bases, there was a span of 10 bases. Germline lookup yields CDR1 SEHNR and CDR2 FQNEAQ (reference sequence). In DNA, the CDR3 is TGTGCCAGCAGCCCACAGTGGGGCAATCAGCCCCAGCATTTT. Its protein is CASSPQWGNQPQHF.

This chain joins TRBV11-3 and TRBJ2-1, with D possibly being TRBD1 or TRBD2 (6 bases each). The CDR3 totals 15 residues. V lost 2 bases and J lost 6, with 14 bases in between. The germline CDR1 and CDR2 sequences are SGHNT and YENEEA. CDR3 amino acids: CASSLWGAQSNEQFF. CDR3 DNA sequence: TGTGCCAGCAGCTTATGGGGGGCGCAGAGCAATGAGCAGTTCTTC.

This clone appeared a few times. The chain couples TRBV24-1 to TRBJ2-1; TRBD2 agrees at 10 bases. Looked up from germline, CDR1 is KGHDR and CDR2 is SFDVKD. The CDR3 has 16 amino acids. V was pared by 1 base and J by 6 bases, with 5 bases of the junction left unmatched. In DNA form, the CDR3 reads TGTGCCACCAGTGATTTATCAGCGGGAGGGATCAATGAGCAGTTCTTC. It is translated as CATSDLSAGGINEQFF.

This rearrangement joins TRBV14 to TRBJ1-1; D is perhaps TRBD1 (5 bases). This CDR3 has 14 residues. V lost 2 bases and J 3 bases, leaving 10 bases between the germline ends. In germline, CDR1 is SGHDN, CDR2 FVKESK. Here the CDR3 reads CASSQQGGYTEAFF. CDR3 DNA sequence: TGTGCCAGCAGCCAACAGGGCGGGTACACTGAAGCTTTCTTT. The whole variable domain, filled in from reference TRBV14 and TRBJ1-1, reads EAGVTQFPSHSVIEKGQTVTLRCDPISGHDNLYWYRRVMGKEIKFLLHFVKESKQDESGMPNNRFLAERTGGTYSTLKVQPAELEDSGVYFCASSQQGGYTEAFFGQGTRLTVV.

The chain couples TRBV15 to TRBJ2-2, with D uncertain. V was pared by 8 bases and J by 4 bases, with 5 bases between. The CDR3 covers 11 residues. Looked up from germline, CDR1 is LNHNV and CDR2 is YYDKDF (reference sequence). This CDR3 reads CATFSTGELFF. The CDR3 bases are TGTGCCACCTTCAGCACCGGGGAGCTGTTTTTT.